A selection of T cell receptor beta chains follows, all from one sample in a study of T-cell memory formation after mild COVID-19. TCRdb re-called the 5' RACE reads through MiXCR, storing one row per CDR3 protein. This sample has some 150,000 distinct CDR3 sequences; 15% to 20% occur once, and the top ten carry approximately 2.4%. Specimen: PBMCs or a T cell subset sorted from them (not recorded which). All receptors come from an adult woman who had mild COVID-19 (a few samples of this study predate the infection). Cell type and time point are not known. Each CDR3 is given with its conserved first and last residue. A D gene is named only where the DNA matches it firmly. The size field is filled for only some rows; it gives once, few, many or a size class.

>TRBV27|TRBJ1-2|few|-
TGTGCCAGCAGCTTCCTAGGAGAACGTGGCTACACCTTC
CASSFLGERGYTF
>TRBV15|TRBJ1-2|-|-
TGTGCCACCAGCAGAGAGGGCGGTCTCGCGAGCTACACCTTC
CATSREGGLASYTF
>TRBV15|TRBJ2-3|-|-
TGTGCCACCAGCAGGGGTGGGGGACTCACAGATACGCAGTATTTT
CATSRGGGLTDTQYF
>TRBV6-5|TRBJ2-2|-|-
TGTGCCAGCAGTTACTCGAACGGGGACACCGGGGAGCTGTTTTTT
CASSYSNGDTGELFF
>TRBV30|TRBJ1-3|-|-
TGTGCCTCTCTGTCCGACTCTGGAAACACCATATATTTT
CASLSDSGNTIYF
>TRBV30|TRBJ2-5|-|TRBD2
TGTGCCTGGAGGCCGGGAGGGACGGAGACCCAGTACTTC
CAWRPGGTETQYF
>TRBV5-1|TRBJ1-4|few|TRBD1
TGCGCCAGCAGCTCAACAGGGGGCGCAGATGAAAAACTGTTTTTT
CASSSTGGADEKLFF
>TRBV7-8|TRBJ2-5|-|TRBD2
TGTGCCAGCAGCTTTAATCTAGCGGGGACGATGGAGACCCAGTACTTC
CASSFNLAGTMETQYF
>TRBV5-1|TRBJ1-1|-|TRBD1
TGCGCCAGCAGCTTGGTATCCCGGGACAGGGGAGGAGGCACTGAAGCTTTCTTT
CASSLVSRDRGGGTEAFF
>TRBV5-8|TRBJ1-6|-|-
TGTGCCAGCAGCTCCGTCGACTTCTCCTATAATTCACCCCTCCACTTT
CASSSVDFSYNSPLHF
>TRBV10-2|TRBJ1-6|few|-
TGCGCCAGCAGTGAGTCGGGAAGGGGGAATTCACCCCTCCACTTT
CASSESGRGNSPLHF
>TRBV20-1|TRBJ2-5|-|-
TGCAGTGCTAGTAACACGGGAACACAAGAGACCCAGTACTTC
CSASNTGTQETQYF
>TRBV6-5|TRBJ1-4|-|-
TGTGCCAGCAGTTTACAGGGTAATGAAAAACTGTTTTTT
CASSLQGNEKLFF
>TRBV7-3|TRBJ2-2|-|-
TGTGCCAGCAGCTTAACCGTCCCACCAACGAACACCGGGGAGCTGTTTTTT
CASSLTVPPTNTGELFF
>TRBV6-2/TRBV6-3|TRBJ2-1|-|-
TGTGCCAGCACTTGGGGGGGCCTACCGCAGTTGTTCTTC
CASTWGGLPQLFF
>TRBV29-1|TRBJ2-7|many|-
TGCAGCGTTGAAGAAGCGACAGGCTTTTCCTACGAGCAGTACTTC
CSVEEATGFSYEQYF
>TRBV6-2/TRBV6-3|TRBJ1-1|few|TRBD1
TGTGCCAGCAGTACCATACGAAGACAGGGAGGGAACACTGAAGCTTTCTTT
CASSTIRRQGGNTEAFF
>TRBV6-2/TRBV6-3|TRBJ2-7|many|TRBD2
TGTGCCAGCACTCCCCCTGGGAGCGGGAGACGTTACGAGCAGTACTTC
CASTPPGSGRRYEQYF
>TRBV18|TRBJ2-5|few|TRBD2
TGTGCCAGCTCATCTCCTACGGCGGGGGAGAGAGAGACCCAGTACTTC
CASSSPTAGERETQYF
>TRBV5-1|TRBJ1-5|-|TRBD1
TGCGCCAGCAGCCAGACAGGGGGAATCAATCAGCCCCAGCATTTT
CASSQTGGINQPQHF
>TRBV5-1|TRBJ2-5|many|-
TGCGCCAGCAGCTTGGCTGGCAGCCAAGAGACCCAGTACTTC
CASSLAGSQETQYF
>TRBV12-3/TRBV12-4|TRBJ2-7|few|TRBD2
TGTGCCAGCAGTCTTAGCGGGAGGAGGACCTACGAGCAGTACTTC
CASSLSGRRTYEQYF
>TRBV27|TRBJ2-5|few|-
TGTGCCAGCAGTTTACCTCCGACCCCAGGGTACCAAGAGACCCAGTACTTC
CASSLPPTPGYQETQYF
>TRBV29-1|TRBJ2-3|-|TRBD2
TGCAGCGTCTTTTGGCGGGGGGGGAATACGCAGTATTTT
CSVFWRGGNTQYF
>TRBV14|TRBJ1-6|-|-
TGTGCCAGCAGCCAAGACGGGATAGGGAATTCACCCCTCCACTTT
CASSQDGIGNSPLHF
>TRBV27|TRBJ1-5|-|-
TGTGCCAGCAGTTCTAATAATCAGCCCCAGCATTTT
CASSSNNQPQHF
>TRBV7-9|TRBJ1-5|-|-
TGTGCCAGCAGCTTGAGTGATTGGGCCCAGCATTTT
CASSLSDWAQHF
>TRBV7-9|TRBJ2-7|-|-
TGTGCCAGCAGTGTGGGAACTAAGCAGTACTTC
CASSVGTKQYF
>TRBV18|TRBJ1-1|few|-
TGTGCCAGCTCTCCCGAGGTGGGTTCCGCCTTGAACACTGAAGCTTTCTTT
CASSPEVGSALNTEAFF
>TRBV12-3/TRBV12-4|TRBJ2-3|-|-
TGTGCCAGCAGTTTTAGGGTAGATACGCAGTATTTT
CASSFRVDTQYF
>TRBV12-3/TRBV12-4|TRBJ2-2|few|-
TGTGCCAGCAGTTCCCACAGACCCGGGGAGCTGTTTTTT
CASSSHRPGELFF
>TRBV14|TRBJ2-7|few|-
TGTGCCAGCAGCCAACTAGGGTACGAGCAGTACTTC
CASSQLGYEQYF
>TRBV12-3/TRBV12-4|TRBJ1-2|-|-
TGTGCCAGCAGCCGAGGACGGGTCTATGGCTACACCTTC
CASSRGRVYGYTF
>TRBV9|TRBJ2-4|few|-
TGTGCCAGCAGCGTAGCCGGGGGATGGAACATTCAGTACTTC
CASSVAGGWNIQYF
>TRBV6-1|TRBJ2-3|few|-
TGTGCCAGCAGTGAAGTAGGCAGAGTGGCAGATACGCAGTATTTT
CASSEVGRVADTQYF
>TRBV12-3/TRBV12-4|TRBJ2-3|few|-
TGTGCCAGCAGTCTATCAGGGAGACAGGCCACAGATACGCAGTATTTT
CASSLSGRQATDTQYF
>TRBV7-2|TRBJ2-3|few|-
TGTGCCAGCGTCCGGGACGGAAGCACAGATACGCAGTATTTT
CASVRDGSTDTQYF
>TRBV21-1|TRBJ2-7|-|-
TGTGCCAGCAGCAAAAGGGCCCTCCGGGATCCTTACCGGGAATACGAGCAGTACTTC
CASSKRALRDPYREYEQYF
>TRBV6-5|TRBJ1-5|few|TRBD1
TGTGCCAGCAGTTCGACAGGGGGTGGACGGCCCCAGCATTTT
CASSSTGGGRPQHF
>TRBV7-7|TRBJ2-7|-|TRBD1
TGTGCCAGCAGCTTAGGCAACCAGGGGGCGGGCGAGCAGTACTTC
CASSLGNQGAGEQYF
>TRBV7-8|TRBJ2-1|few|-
TGTGCCAGCAGCTTACTTTGGGGATTAAGCTCCTACAATGAGCAGTTCTTC
CASSLLWGLSSYNEQFF
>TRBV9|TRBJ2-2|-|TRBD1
TGTGCCAGCAGCTTAACCGGGACAGGGTTCACCGGGGAGCTGTTTTTT
CASSLTGTGFTGELFF
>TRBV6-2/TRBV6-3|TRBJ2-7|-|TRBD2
TGTGCCAGCAGGCCACCGGGACTAGCGGGAGCGCACTACGAGCAGTACTTC
CASRPPGLAGAHYEQYF
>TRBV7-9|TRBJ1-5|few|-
TGTGCCAGCAGCGTTAGCAATCAGCCCCAGCATTTT
CASSVSNQPQHF
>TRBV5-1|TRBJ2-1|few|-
TGCGCCAGCAGCTCGAGGAGTATCTCCTACAATGAGCAGTTCTTC
CASSSRSISYNEQFF
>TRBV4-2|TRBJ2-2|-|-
TGTGCCAGCAGCCAAGTCGGGACCCACACCGGGGAGCTGTTTTTT
CASSQVGTHTGELFF